Listed here are 24 T cell receptor beta chains from one sample, sequenced in a study of Graves' ophthalmopathy and Graves' hyperthyroidism. The authors amplified TCR beta CDR3 regions from RNA transcripts. In the first round, RT-PCR was carried out with HTBI primers, and a multiplex PCR formed the second round. TCRdb independently ran MiXCR on the multiplex PCR reads; one entry per CDR3 protein. The table shows approximately 210,000 distinct CDR3 sequences, with under 30% occurring only once. What was sequenced was peripheral blood. The receptor set was obtained from a man aged 45 to 65 with Graves' ophthalmopathy.

J is TRBJ1-2 and V is TRBV12-3 or TRBV12-4; the D is unclear. The CDR3 consists of 15 residues. Trimming left V 3 bases short and J 0 bases short, with 11 bases between. The CDR3 DNA sequence: TGTGCCAGCAGTTTTCCCGAAGGAGCTAACTATGGCTACACCTTC. Its translation is CASSFPEGANYGYTF.

The DNA of the CDR3 is TGTGCCAGCAGTTACTCAACGGGGATGTACCAAGAGACCCAGTACTTC. Amino acids: CASSYSTGMYQETQYF. This chain uses TRBV27 with TRBJ2-5; D is possibly TRBD2 (5 bases). The CDR3 is made up of 16 amino acids. Germline V gives CDR1 MNHEY, CDR2 SMNVEV (reference sequence). Trimming cost V 4 bases and J 0 bases, with 15 bases left between them.

This clonotype was picked up a small number of times. This chain uses TRBV6-1 with TRBJ1-1, with D unclear. Germline CDR1 and CDR2: MNHNS and SASEGT. V lost 4 bases to trimming and J lost 4 bases, with 10 bases between them. This CDR3 has 13 residues. As DNA, the CDR3 is TGTGCCAGCAGTGTAGGGTTCGGCACTGAAGCTTTCTTT. This sequence encodes CASSVGFGTEAFF.

In its sample, this clonotype was seen many times. The chain combines TRBV11-3 with TRBJ2-5, with TRBD1 matching 7 bases. V lost 5 bases, J lost 1 base, and 7 bases stayed unmatched. CDR1 SGHNT and CDR2 YENEEA come from the germline V gene. The CDR3 sequence is 15 residues long. CDR3 loop: CASSLRQGPQETQYF. In nucleotides, the CDR3 is TGTGCCAGCAGCCTAAGACAGGGCCCCCAAGAGACCCAGTACTTC.

This clonotype was seen many times. J is TRBJ2-5 and V is TRBV12-3 or TRBV12-4, with D possibly being TRBD2 (5 bases). V was trimmed by 5 bases and J by 7 bases, leaving 14 bases between them. This CDR3 spans 13 amino acids. As DNA, the CDR3 is TGTGCCAGCAGTACCCCCCTCGAGGGGACCCAGTACTTC. It specifies CASSTPLEGTQYF.

This clonotype was picked up many times. V usage is TRBV11-2 and J usage is TRBJ2-2, with a weak D call TRBD1 (5 bases). The V end was cut by 0 bases, the J end by 5 bases, with 13 bases between. This CDR3 is built from 16 residues. Germline CDR1 and CDR2: SGHAT and FQNNGV. In nucleotides, the CDR3 is TGTGCCAGCAGCTTAGAGGCCCAGGGCTGGACCGGGGAGCTGTTTTTT. Its translation: CASSLEAQGWTGELFF.

The table lists this clonotype with many counts. This chain joins TRBV7-8 and TRBJ2-7; perhaps TRBD1 as D (6 bases). The CDR3 sequence is 15 residues long. CDR1 is SGHVS and CDR2 is FQNEAQ in the germline V gene. V lost 5 bases, J lost 6 bases, and 20 bases lay in between. DNA for the CDR3: TGTGCCAGCAGCCGCCCCTTGAACAGAGGGGGCGAGCAGTACTTC. Protein: CASSRPLNRGGEQYF.

The chain couples TRBV29-1 to TRBJ1-6; D is unresolved. This CDR3 has 13 residues. Trimming pared 4 bases from V and 6 bases from J, leaving 10 bases between. Germline V gene data show CDR1 as SQVTM and CDR2 as ANQGSEA. The CDR3: CSVGVSFNSPLHF. DNA of the CDR3: TGCAGCGTTGGCGTCAGCTTTAATTCACCCCTCCACTTT. Variable domain in full (rest from reference TRBV29-1 and TRBJ1-6): SAVISQKPSRDICQRGTSLTIQCQVDSQVTMMFWYRQQPGQSLTLIATANQGSEATYESGFVIDKFPISRPNLTFSTLTVSNMSPEDSSIYLCSVGVSFNSPLHFGNGTRLTVT.

This clonotype was counted ten times or more. V usage is TRBV7-6 and J usage is TRBJ1-1; maybe TRBD1 (6 bases). The CDR3 covers 15 residues. Germline assignment: CDR1 SGHVS and CDR2 FNYEAQ. V was cut by 6 bases and J by 1 base, with 15 bases left in between. This CDR3 is CASSSRVGGNTEAFF. The CDR3 DNA reads TGTGCCAGCAGTTCCCGGGTAGGGGGGAACACTGAAGCTTTCTTT. The full variable domain, completed using reference TRBV7-6 and TRBJ1-1, is GAGVSQSPRYKVTKRGQDVALRCDPISGHVSLYWYRQALGQGPEFLTYFNYEAQQDKSGLPNDRFSAERPEGSISTLTIQRTEQRDSAMYRCASSSRVGGNTEAFFGQGTRLTVV.

This clonotype has a count of ten or more. The chain has TRBV6-5 and TRBJ2-5, with 11 bases identical to TRBD2. Germline CDR1 reads MNHEY; CDR2 reads SVGAGI. The length of the CDR3 is 15 residues. The trim removed 8 bases at V and 2 bases at J, leaving 7 bases unmatched. For the CDR3, the DNA is TGTGCCAGCGGTAGGGGACTAGCGGTTCAAGAGACCCAGTACTTC. This sequence encodes CASGRGLAVQETQYF.

This chain joins TRBV19 and TRBJ1-5, with D possibly TRBD1 on 6 matching bases. V lost 7 bases, J lost 6 bases, and 19 bases lay in between. The germline V gene encodes CDR1 LNHDA and CDR2 SQIVND (reference sequence). The CDR3 extends over 15 amino acids. The CDR3: CASIEREGEAQPQHF. CDR3 DNA sequence: TGTGCCAGTATCGAACGCGAGGGGGAGGCTCAGCCCCAGCATTTT.

The rearrangement joins TRBV6-2 or TRBV6-3 to TRBJ1-3, with D unresolved. Per germline, CDR1 MNHEY and CDR2 SVGEGT. Between the trimmed V and J ends, which lost 6 bases and 4 bases, there was a span of 10 bases. This CDR3 spans 13 amino acids. As DNA, the CDR3 is TGTGCCAGCAGCTTTCTTAGCGGAAACACCATATATTTT. Its protein is CASSFLSGNTIYF.

This clonotype was recorded at least ten times. The rearrangement uses TRBV7-2 and TRBJ2-7; maybe TRBD2 (6 bases). This CDR3 region has 13 residues. Deletions cut 5 bases from V and 6 bases from J, with 14 bases between. CDR1 is SGHTA and CDR2 is FQGNSA in the germline V gene. The CDR3: CASSATSWGEQYF. For the CDR3, the DNA is TGTGCCAGCAGCGCGACTAGTTGGGGCGAGCAGTACTTC.

Ten or more counts support this clonotype. V is TRBV28 and J is TRBJ1-3; TRBD1 might be the D (5 bases). V was shortened by 8 bases and J by 0 bases, with 11 bases between the two germline ends. The CDR3 covers 14 residues. Per the germline V gene, CDR1 is MDHEN and CDR2 is SYDVKM. As DNA, the CDR3 is TGTGCCAGCCGAACAGGTCCCTCTGGAAACACCATATATTTT. This sequence encodes CASRTGPSGNTIYF.

This clonotype was detected ten times or more. V usage is TRBV28 and J usage is TRBJ2-2, with 7 bases fitting TRBD2. After removal of 10 bases from V and 3 bases from J, the junction contained 11 bases not matched to a gene. This CDR3 has 15 residues. Germline CDR1 MDHEN, CDR2 SYDVKM. CDR3 coding DNA: TGTGCCACCACCCATAGTAGCGGGTACACCGGGGAGCTGTTTTTT. Its protein is CATTHSSGYTGELFF.

This chain connects TRBV12-3 or TRBV12-4 to TRBJ1-5, with D possibly TRBD1 on 6 matching bases. This CDR3 contains 15 residues. V was pared by 5 bases and J by 2 bases, with 13 bases between. In DNA, the CDR3 is TGTGCCAGCAGTATGGACAGTACGGGCAATCAGCCCCAGCATTTT. This encodes CASSMDSTGNQPQHF.

This clonotype was observed many times. This chain connects TRBV9 to TRBJ2-2; D gene unclear. Germline-derived CDR1 and CDR2 are SGDLS and YYNGEE. V was clipped by 2 bases and J by 5 bases, with 7 bases between them. There are 13 residues in the CDR3. CDR3: CASSVWDTGELFF. For the CDR3, the DNA is TGTGCCAGCAGCGTCTGGGATACCGGGGAGCTGTTTTTT.

The genes are TRBV6-5 and TRBJ2-5; TRBD2 aligns across 14 bases. The CDR3 has 14 residues. Germline V lookup: CDR1 MNHEY, CDR2 SVGAGI. V shed 2 bases, J shed 9 bases, and the junction held 2 bases outside the gene matches. CDR3 DNA sequence: TGTGCCAGCAGTTACGGGACTAGCGGGAGACCCCAGTACTTC. This gives the protein CASSYGTSGRPQYF.

This clonotype came up a few times. The chain has TRBV20-1 and TRBJ1-5; 7 bases fit TRBD1. This CDR3 has 15 amino acids. Germline V lookup: CDR1 DFQATT, CDR2 SNEGSKA (reference sequence). Trimming at V came to 0 bases and at J to 5 bases, leaving 7 bases not matched to a gene. As DNA, the CDR3 is TGCAGTGCTAGAGACCTGAGACAGGGCCATCAGCCCCAGCATTTT. It is translated as CSARDLRQGHQPQHF.

This rearrangement joins TRBV18 to TRBJ1-1; D unclear. The V gene's germline CDR1 is KGHSH and CDR2 LQKENI. The CDR3 runs 13 residues. V lost 1 base and J 3 bases, leaving 6 bases between the germline ends. CDR3 sequence (DNA): TGTGCCAGCTCACCACTCCGAGACACTGAAGCTTTCTTT. It is translated as CASSPLRDTEAFF. The full variable domain, its missing parts supplied by reference TRBV18 and TRBJ1-1, is NAGVMQNPRHLVRRRGQEARLRCSPMKGHSHVYWYRQLPEEGLKFMVYLQKENIIDESGMPKERFSAEFPKEGPSILRIQQVVRGDSAAYFCASSPLRDTEAFFGQGTRLTVV.

The V gene is TRBV7-8, the J gene TRBJ2-7; 10 nucleotides line up with TRBD2. V lost 3 bases to trimming and J lost 2 bases; unmatched junction nucleotides: 10. Per germline, CDR1 SGHVS and CDR2 FQNEAQ. The CDR3 spans 17 residues. The CDR3 region is CASSFGPGTSAAYEQYF. Here the CDR3 DNA reads TGTGCCAGCAGCTTTGGCCCCGGGACTAGCGCTGCCTACGAGCAGTACTTC.

In its sample, this clonotype was seen many times. V usage is TRBV6-5 and J usage is TRBJ2-7; D perhaps matches TRBD1 (6 bases). V dropped 11 bases and J dropped 6 bases, with 17 bases sitting between them. The CDR3 spans 12 residues. Germline V gene sequence: CDR1 MNHEY, CDR2 SVGAGI. In DNA, the CDR3 is TGTGCCGGCTCACGCTCAGGGGCCGAGCAGTACTTC. Protein product: CAGSRSGAEQYF.

This sequence joins TRBV9 and TRBJ1-1; TRBD1 might be the D (5 bases). Looked up from germline, CDR1 is SGDLS and CDR2 is YYNGEE. This CDR3 region has 14 residues. The V end was cut by 3 bases, the J end by 1 base, with 10 bases between. CDR3 amino acids: CASSGGRGNTEAFF. The CDR3 DNA is TGTGCCAGCAGCGGCGGGAGGGGGAACACTGAAGCTTTCTTT.

This clonotype was seen many times. The rearrangement links TRBV2 to TRBJ1-1; TRBD1 aligns across 9 bases. The V and J ends lost 8 bases and 3 bases, in that order; junction bases with no gene match: 13. The CDR3 runs 16 residues. Germline CDR1 reads SNHLY; CDR2 reads FYNNEI. The CDR3 here is CASWRGQGRLDTEAFF. CDR3 DNA sequence: TGTGCCAGCTGGCGGGGACAGGGTCGGTTAGACACTGAAGCTTTCTTT.